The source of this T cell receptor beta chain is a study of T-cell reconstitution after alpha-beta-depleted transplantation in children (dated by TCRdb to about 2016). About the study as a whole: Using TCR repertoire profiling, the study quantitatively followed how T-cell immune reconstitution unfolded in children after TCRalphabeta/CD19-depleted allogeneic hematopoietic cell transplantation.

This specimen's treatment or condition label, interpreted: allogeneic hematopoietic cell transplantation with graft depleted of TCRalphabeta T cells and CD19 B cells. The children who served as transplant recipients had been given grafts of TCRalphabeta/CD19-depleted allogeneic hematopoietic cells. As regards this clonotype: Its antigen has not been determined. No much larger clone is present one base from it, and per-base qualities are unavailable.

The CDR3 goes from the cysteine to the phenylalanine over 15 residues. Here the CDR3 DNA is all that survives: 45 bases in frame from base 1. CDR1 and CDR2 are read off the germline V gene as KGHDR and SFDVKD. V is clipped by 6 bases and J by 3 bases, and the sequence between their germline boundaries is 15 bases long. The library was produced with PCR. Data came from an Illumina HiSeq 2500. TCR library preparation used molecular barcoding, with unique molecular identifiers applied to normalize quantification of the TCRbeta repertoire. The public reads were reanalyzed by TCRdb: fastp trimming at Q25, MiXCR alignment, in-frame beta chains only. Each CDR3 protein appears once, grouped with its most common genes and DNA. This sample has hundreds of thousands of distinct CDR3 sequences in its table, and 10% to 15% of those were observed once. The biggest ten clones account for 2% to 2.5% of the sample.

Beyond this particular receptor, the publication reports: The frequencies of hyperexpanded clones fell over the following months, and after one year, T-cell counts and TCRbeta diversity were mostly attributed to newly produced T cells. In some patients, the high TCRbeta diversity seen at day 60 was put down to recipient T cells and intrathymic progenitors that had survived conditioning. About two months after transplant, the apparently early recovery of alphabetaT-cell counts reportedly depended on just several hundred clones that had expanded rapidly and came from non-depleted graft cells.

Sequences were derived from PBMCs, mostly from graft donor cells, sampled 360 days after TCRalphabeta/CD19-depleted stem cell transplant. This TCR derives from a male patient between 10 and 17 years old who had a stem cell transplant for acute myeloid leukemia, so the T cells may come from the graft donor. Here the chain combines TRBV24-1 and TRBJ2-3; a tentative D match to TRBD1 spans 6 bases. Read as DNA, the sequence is TGTGCCACCAGTCCTACACTAGGGGGTACAGATACGCAGTATTTT. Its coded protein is CATSPTLGGTDTQYF.